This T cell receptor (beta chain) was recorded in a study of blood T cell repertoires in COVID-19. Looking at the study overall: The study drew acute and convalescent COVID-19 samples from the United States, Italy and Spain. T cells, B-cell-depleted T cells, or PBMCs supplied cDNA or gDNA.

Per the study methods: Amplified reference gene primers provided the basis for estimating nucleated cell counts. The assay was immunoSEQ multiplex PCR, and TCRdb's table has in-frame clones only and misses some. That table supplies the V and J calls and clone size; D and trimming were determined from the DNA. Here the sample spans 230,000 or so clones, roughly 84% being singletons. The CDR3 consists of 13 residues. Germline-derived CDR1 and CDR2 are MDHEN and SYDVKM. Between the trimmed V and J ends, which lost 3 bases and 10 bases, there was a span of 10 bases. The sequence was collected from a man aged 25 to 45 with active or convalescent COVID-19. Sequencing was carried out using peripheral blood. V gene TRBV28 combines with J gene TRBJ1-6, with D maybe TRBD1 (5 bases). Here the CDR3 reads CASSFAGDSPLHF. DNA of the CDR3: TGTGCCAGCAGTTTCGCGGGGGACTCACCCCTCCACTTT.